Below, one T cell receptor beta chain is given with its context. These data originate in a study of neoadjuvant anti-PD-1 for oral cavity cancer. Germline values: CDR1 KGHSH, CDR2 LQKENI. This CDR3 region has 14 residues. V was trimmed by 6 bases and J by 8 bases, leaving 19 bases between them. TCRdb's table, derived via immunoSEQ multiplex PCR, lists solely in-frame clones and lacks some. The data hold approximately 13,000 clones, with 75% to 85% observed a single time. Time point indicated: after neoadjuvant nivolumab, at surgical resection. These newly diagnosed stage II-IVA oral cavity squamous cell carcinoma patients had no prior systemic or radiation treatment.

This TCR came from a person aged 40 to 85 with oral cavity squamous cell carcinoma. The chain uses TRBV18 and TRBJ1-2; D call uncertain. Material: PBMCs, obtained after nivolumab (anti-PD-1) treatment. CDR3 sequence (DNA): TGTGCCAGCTCGTCGCTCGGGGTAAAAGACGGCTACACCTTC. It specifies CASSSLGVKDGYTF.